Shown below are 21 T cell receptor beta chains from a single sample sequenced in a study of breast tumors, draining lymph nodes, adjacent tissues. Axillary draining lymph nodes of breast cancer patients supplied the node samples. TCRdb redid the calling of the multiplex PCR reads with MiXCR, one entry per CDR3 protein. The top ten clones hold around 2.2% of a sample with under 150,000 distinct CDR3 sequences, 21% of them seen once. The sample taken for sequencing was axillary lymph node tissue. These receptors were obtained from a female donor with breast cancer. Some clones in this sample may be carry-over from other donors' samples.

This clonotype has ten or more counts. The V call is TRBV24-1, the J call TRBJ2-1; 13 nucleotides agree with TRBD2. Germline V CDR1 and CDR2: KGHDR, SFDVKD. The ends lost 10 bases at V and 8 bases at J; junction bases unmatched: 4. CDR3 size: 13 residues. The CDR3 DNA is TGTGCCACGAGGACTAGCGGGAGAGATGAGCAGTTCTTC. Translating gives CATRTSGRDEQFF.

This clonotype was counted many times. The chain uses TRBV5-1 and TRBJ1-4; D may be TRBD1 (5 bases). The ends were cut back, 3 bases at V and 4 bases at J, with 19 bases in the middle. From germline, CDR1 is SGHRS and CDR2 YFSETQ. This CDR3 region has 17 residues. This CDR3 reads CASSYLQVGADNEKLFF. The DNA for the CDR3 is TGCGCCAGCAGCTACCTACAGGTTGGGGCAGATAATGAAAAACTGTTTTTT.

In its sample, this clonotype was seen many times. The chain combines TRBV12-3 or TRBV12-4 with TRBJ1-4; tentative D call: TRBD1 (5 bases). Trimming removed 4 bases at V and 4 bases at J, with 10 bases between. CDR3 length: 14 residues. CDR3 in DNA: TGTGCCAGCAGTTCAGACAGCCTTAATGAAAAACTGTTTTTT. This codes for CASSSDSLNEKLFF.

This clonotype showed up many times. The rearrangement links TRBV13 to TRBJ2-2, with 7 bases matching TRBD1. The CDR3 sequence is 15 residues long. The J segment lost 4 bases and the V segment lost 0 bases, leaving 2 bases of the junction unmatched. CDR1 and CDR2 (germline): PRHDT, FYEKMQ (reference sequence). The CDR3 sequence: CASSLGDRATGELFF. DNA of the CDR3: TGTGCCAGCAGCTTAGGCGACAGGGCCACCGGGGAGCTGTTTTTT.

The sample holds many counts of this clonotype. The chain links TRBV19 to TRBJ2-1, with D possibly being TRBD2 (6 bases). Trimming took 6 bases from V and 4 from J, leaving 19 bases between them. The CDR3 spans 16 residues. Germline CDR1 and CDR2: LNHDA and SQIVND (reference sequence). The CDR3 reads CASRTLSRAGYNEQFF. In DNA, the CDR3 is TGTGCCAGTAGGACCCTCTCTCGGGCGGGGTACAATGAGCAGTTCTTC. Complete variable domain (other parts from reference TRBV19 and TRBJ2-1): DGGITQSPKYLFRKEGQNVTLSCEQNLNHDAMYWYRQDPGQGLRLIYYSQIVNDFQKGDIAEGYSVSREKKESFPLTVTSAQKNPTAFYLCASRTLSRAGYNEQFFGPGTRLTVL.

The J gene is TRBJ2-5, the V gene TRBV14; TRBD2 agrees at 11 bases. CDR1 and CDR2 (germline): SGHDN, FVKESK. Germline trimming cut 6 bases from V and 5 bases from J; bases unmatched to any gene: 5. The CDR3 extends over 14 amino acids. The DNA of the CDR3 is TGTGCCAGCAGGCTAGCGGGAGGAGGGGAGACCCAGTACTTC. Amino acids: CASRLAGGGETQYF.

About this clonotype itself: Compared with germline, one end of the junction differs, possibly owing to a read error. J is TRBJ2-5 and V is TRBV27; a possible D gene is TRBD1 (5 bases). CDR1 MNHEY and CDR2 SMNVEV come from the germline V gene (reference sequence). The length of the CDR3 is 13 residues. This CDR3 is CASGTRAQETQCF. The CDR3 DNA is TGTGCCAGCGGTACCAGGGCCCAAGAGACCCAGTGCTTC.

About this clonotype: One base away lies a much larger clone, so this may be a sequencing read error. This chain's CDR3 is CVSKLGQGATNEKLFF. The CDR3, as DNA: TGCGTCAGCAAACTGGGACAGGGGGCAACTAATGAAAAACTGTTTTTT. This chain links TRBV5-1 with TRBJ1-4, with 11 bases fitting TRBD1. CDR1 is SGHRS and CDR2 is YFSETQ in the germline V gene. This CDR3 spans 16 amino acids. Drawing the rest from reference TRBV5-1 and TRBJ1-4, the complete variable domain is KAGVTQTPRYLIKTRGQQVTLSCSPISGHRSVSWYQQTPGQGLQFLFEYFSETQRNKGNFPGRFSGRQFSNSRSEMNVSTLELGDSALYLCVSKLGQGATNEKLFFGSGTQLSVL.

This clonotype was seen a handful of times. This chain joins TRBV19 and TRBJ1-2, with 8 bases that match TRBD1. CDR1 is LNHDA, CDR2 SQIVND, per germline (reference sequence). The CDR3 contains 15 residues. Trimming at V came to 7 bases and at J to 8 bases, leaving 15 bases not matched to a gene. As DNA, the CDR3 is TGTGCCAGTACCACCCTGTCAGGGGGCGCGCGGGGCTACACCTTC. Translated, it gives CASTTLSGGARGYTF.

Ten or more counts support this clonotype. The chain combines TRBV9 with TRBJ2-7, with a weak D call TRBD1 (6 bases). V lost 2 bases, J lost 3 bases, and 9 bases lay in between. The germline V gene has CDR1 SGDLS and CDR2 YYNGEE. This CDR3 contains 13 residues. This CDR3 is CASSVSTGYEQYF. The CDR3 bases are TGTGCCAGCAGCGTTTCGACAGGCTACGAGCAGTACTTC.

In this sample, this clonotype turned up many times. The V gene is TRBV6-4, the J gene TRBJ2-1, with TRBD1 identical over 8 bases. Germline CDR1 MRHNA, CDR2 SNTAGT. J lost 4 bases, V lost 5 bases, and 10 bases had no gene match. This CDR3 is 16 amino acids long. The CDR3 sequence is CASSTYGQGPYNEQFF. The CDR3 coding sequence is TGTGCCAGCAGTACCTATGGACAGGGCCCGTACAATGAGCAGTTCTTC.

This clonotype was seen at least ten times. The CDR3 protein is CASSATGRIYEQYF. In nucleotides, the CDR3 is TGTGCCAGCAGCGCAACAGGGAGAATATACGAGCAGTACTTC. The chain combines TRBV2 with TRBJ2-7; possibly TRBD1 for D (6 bases). Trimming shortened V by 6 bases and J by 4 bases, and 16 bases separated the two germline ends. CDR1 is SNHLY and CDR2 is FYNNEI in the germline V gene. The CDR3 is 14 residues long.

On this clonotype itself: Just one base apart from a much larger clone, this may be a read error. The CDR3, as DNA: TGCAGCGTTGGATTTGAGGCCCTCCACTTT. Residues: CSVGFEALHF. This chain uses TRBV29-1 with TRBJ1-6; D is uncertain. CDR1 is SQVTM, CDR2 ANQGSEA, per germline. This CDR3 is 10 amino acids long. V dropped 4 bases and J dropped 14 bases, with 9 bases sitting between them. Combining the CDR3 with reference TRBV29-1 and TRBJ1-6 gives the whole variable domain SAVISQKPSRDICQRGTSLTIQCQVDSQVTMMFWYRQQPGQSLTLIATANQGSEATYESGFVIDKFPISRPNLTFSTLTVSNMSPEDSSIYLCSVGFEALHFGNGTRLTVT.

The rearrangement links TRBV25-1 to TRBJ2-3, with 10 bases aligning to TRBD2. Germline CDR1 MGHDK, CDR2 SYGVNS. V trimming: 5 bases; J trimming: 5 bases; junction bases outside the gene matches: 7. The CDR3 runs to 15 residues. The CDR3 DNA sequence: TGTGCCAGCAGTCAAGCGGGGGGGCTTGGAGATACGCAGTATTTT. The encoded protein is CASSQAGGLGDTQYF. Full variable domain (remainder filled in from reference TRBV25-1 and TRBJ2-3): EADIYQTPRYLVIGTGKKITLECSQTMGHDKMYWYQQDPGMELHLIHYSYGVNSTEKGDLSSESTVSRIRTEHFPLTLESARPSHTSQYLCASSQAGGLGDTQYFGPGTRLTVL.

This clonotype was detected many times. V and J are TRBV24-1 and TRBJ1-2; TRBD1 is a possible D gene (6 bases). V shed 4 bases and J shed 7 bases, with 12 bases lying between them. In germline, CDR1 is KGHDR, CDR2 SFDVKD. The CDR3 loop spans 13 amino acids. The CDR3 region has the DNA TGTGCCACCAGTGACACAGGGTCTGGTGGCTACACCTTC. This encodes CATSDTGSGGYTF.

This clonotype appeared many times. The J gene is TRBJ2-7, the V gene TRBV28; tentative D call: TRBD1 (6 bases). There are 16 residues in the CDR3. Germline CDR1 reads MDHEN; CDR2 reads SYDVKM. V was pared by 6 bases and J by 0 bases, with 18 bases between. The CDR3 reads CASSPTTWTDSYEQYF. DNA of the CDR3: TGTGCCAGCAGCCCTACGACCTGGACAGACTCCTACGAGCAGTACTTC. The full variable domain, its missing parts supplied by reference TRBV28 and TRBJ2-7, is DVKVTQSSRYLVKRTGEKVFLECVQDMDHENMFWYRQDPGLGLRLIYFSYDVKMKEKGDIPEGYSVSREKKERFSLILESASTNQTSMYLCASSPTTWTDSYEQYFGPGTRLTVT.

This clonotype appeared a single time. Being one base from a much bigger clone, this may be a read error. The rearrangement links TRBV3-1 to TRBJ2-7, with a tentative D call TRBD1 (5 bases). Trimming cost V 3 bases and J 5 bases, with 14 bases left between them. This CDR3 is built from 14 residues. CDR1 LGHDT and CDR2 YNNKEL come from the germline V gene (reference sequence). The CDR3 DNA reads TGTGCCAGCAGCCACCAGGGTGCGGCCCACGAGCAGTACTTC. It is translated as CASSHQGAAHEQYF.

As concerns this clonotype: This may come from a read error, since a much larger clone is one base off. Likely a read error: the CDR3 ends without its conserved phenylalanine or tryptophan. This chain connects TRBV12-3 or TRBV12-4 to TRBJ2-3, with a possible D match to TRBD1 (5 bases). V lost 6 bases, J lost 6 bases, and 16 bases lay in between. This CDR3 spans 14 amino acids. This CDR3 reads CASSPRAGSDTQYL. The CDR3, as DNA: TGTGCCAGCAGCCCCAGGGCCGGCTCGGATACGCAGTATCTT.

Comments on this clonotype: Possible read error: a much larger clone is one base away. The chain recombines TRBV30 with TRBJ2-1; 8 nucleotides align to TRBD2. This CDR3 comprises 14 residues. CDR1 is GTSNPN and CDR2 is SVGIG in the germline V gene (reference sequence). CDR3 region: CAWTGGRSYDEQFF. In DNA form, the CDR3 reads TGTGCCTGGACGGGCGGGAGGTCCTACGATGAGCAGTTCTTC. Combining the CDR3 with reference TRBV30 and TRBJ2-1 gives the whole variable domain SQTIHQWPATLVQPVGSPLSLECTVEGTSNPNLYWYRQAAGRGLQLLFYSVGIGQISSEVPQNLSASRPQDRQFILSSKKLLLSDSGFYLCAWTGGRSYDEQFFGPGTRLTVL.

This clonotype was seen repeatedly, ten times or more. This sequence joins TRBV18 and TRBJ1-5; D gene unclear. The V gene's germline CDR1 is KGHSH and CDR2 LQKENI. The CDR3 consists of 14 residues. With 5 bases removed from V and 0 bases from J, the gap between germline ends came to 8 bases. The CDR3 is CASSWTDSNQPQHF. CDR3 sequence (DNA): TGTGCCAGCTCATGGACTGATAGCAATCAGCCCCAGCATTTT.

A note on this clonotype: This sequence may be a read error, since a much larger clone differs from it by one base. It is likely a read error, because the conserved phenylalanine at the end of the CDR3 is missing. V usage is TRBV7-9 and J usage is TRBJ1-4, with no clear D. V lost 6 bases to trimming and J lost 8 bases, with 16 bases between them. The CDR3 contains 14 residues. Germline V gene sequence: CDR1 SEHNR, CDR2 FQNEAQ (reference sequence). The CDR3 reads CASSLSSGAEKLFL. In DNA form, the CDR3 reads TGTGCCAGCAGTCTCAGTTCGGGTGCCGAAAAACTGTTTCTT.